One sample yielded the 4 T cell receptor beta chains listed below, sequenced in a study of shared clonotypes between healthy human individuals. The protocol was immunoSEQ multiplex PCR, while the TCRdb copy is restricted to in-frame clones and leaves out a portion. The profile shows some 2,000,000 clones, roughly 95% of them singletons. Sequencing input: naive CD4+ T cells sorted from blood. The subset here: CD45RA+ positively selected. The source of these receptors is a young man in good health.

The table lists this clone with a count of one. The V call is TRBV25-1, the J call TRBJ1-5; TRBD1 matches 8 bases. Germline trimming cut 3 bases from V and 6 bases from J; bases unmatched to any gene: 4. The CDR3 covers 14 residues. Per germline, CDR1 MGHDK and CDR2 SYGVNS. CDR3 loop: CASSDDRGGQPQHF. The CDR3 nucleotides read TGTGCCAGCAGTGATGACAGGGGAGGTCAGCCCCAGCATTTT.

J is TRBJ1-2 and V is TRBV14, with D possibly matching TRBD1 (5 bases). CDR3 size: 14 residues. Germline CDR1 is SGHDN and CDR2 is FVKESK. V was cut by 1 base and J by 7 bases, with 13 bases left in between. The CDR3 sequence: CASSQAGTVSGYTF. DNA for the CDR3: TGTGCCAGCAGCCAAGCAGGGACCGTCTCTGGCTACACCTTC.

The chain links TRBV10-3 to TRBJ2-2; D is unclear. Trimming shortened V by 8 bases and J by 5 bases, and 15 bases separated the two germline ends. The germline gives CDR1 ENHRY, CDR2 SYGVKD. There are 14 residues in the CDR3. The CDR3 loop reads CAIRTDPRTGELFF. The CDR3 DNA sequence: TGTGCCATCCGGACGGACCCGAGGACCGGGGAGCTGTTTTTT.

As for this clone: The same CDR3 is also encoded by other DNA sequences in this sample. The chain is built from TRBV6-1 and TRBJ1-5; D not resolved. The CDR3 length is 12 residues. Trimming took off 3 bases at V and 6 bases at J, with 6 bases between the two ends. Germline-derived CDR1 and CDR2 are MNHNS and SASEGT. The DNA for the CDR3 is TGTGCCAGCAGTGACCGGGGTCAGCCCCAGCATTTT. Its translation: CASSDRGQPQHF.